The 9 T cell receptor beta chains below were found in one sample sequenced in a study of T-cell memory formation after mild COVID-19 (dated by TCRdb to 2020 to 2022). Libraries were prepared through 5' RACE. The data were produced on an Illumina NovaSeq 6000. TCRdb trimmed the raw reads at Q25, called clones with MiXCR and kept productive beta chains. Entries that share a CDR3 protein sequence are merged under the most common genes and DNA. The sample yields about 320,000 distinct CDR3 sequences; roughly an eighth were counted once. The top ten clonotypes cover 21% of the sample. The sequencing sample was made of PBMCs or a T cell subset sorted from them (not recorded which). These receptors were obtained from a young man who had mild COVID-19 (a few samples of this study predate the infection). The sample titles of this study are shuffled in the database, so cell type and time point are left out; the donor was told from shared clones.

This clonotype was seen only a few times. The rearrangement uses TRBV2 and TRBJ2-7; D remains unclear. Trimming stripped 6 bases from V and 7 bases from J, with 10 bases between. This CDR3 has 11 amino acids. Germline values: CDR1 SNHLY, CDR2 FYNNEI. For the CDR3, the DNA is TGTGCCAGCAGGACTTACGAGGAGCAGTACGTC. Its protein is CASRTYEEQYV.

This clonotype has only a few counts. This chain uses TRBV7-2 with TRBJ2-7; possible D gene TRBD1, 6 bases. CDR3 length: 13 amino acids. Per germline, CDR1 SGHTA and CDR2 FQGNSA. V lost 5 bases and J 2 bases, leaving 10 bases between the germline ends. CDR3 amino acids: CASSARTAYEQYF. As DNA, the CDR3 is TGTGCCAGCAGCGCACGGACAGCCTACGAGCAGTACTTC.

This clonotype appeared a few times. The chain uses TRBV21-1 and TRBJ2-7; TRBD1, the table's D call, was not compared with the DNA. TRBV21-1 is tagged as a pseudogene. The CDR3 is 15 residues long. This CDR3 reads CASSRDRDSLYEQYV. The DNA for the CDR3 is TGTGCCAGCAGCAGGGACCGGGACAGCCTCTACGAGCAGTACGTC.

V is TRBV7-6 and J is TRBJ2-5, with a weak D call TRBD2 (5 bases). CDR3 length: 14 residues. Germline assignment: CDR1 SGHVS and CDR2 FNYEAQ. V dropped 4 bases and J dropped 2 bases, with 11 bases sitting between them. CDR3 region: CASSSRTGQETQYF. Here the CDR3 DNA reads TGTGCCAGCAGCTCCAGGACGGGACAAGAGACCCAGTACTTC. Using reference TRBV7-6 and TRBJ2-5 for the parts outside the CDR3, the full variable domain is GAGVSQSPRYKVTKRGQDVALRCDPISGHVSLYWYRQALGQGPEFLTYFNYEAQQDKSGLPNDRFSAERPEGSISTLTIQRTEQRDSAMYRCASSSRTGQETQYFGPGTRLLVL.

This clonotype was seen more than once but under ten times. This chain joins TRBV5-1 and TRBJ1-6; D unclear. This CDR3 is built from 16 residues. Germline lookup yields CDR1 SGHRS and CDR2 YFSETQ. Deletions cut 0 bases from V and 2 bases from J, with 9 bases between. The chain's CDR3 is CASSLVLGTYNSPLHF. The CDR3 DNA reads as TGCGCCAGCAGCTTGGTCCTCGGGACCTATAATTCACCCCTCCACTTT.

This clonotype was detected many times. The chain uses TRBV15 and TRBJ2-5; the D gene is possibly TRBD1 (5 bases). V lost 1 base and J lost 4, with 10 bases in between. CDR1 is LNHNV and CDR2 is YYDKDF in the germline V gene (reference sequence). The CDR3 spans 14 residues. CDR3 sequence (DNA): TGTGCCACCAGCAGAGGCAGGGTTGGAGAGACCCAGTACTTC. Amino acids: CATSRGRVGETQYF.

The sample holds many counts of this clonotype. The chain recombines TRBV19 with TRBJ2-7; D perhaps matches TRBD2 (5 bases). The germline V and J ends were trimmed by 3 bases and 0 bases, with 15 bases remaining between them. Germline loops: CDR1 LNHDA, CDR2 SQIVND (reference sequence). The CDR3 has 16 amino acids. The CDR3 region has the DNA TGTGCCAGTAGTATCTTTTATGAGAGGGCCTCCTACGAGCAGTACTTC. This translates into CASSIFYERASYEQYF. Complete variable domain (other parts from reference TRBV19 and TRBJ2-7): DGGITQSPKYLFRKEGQNVTLSCEQNLNHDAMYWYRQDPGQGLRLIYYSQIVNDFQKGDIAEGYSVSREKKESFPLTVTSAQKNPTAFYLCASSIFYERASYEQYFGPGTRLTVT.

The V and J genes are TRBV18 and TRBJ2-3, with a possible D match to TRBD2 (6 bases). V was shortened by 3 bases and J by 1 base, with 14 bases between the two germline ends. Germline CDR1 is KGHSH and CDR2 is LQKENI. The CDR3 is made up of 16 amino acids. CDR3 DNA sequence: TGTGCCAGCTCACCCCTCCAAGCGGGTGGCACAGATACGCAGTATTTT. Protein sequence: CASSPLQAGGTDTQYF. Complete variable domain (other parts from reference TRBV18 and TRBJ2-3): NAGVMQNPRHLVRRRGQEARLRCSPMKGHSHVYWYRQLPEEGLKFMVYLQKENIIDESGMPKERFSAEFPKEGPSILRIQQVVRGDSAAYFCASSPLQAGGTDTQYFGPGTRLTVL.

The chain couples TRBV5-6 to TRBJ1-6; D gene unclear. This CDR3 is built from 14 residues. Trimming pared 4 bases from V and 8 bases from J, leaving 13 bases between. Looked up from germline, CDR1 is SGHDT and CDR2 is YYEEEE. CDR3 sequence reads: CASSLHPTDSPLHF. The CDR3 bases are TGTGCCAGCAGCCTCCACCCGACGGATTCACCCCTCCACTTT.